This section outlines one T cell receptor (beta chain) sequence together with its context. Its antigen remains undetermined. Base qualities are missing; no much larger clone stands one base away. The data belong to a study of cytomegalovirus exposure and HLA in healthy donors (dated by TCRdb to 2016 to 2017). Looking at the study overall: In an earlier analysis of under 750 of the donors, around 300 Gb of sequence data and 120 million or so unique TCR beta sequences from about 190 million T cells were reported. Roughly 300 gigabases of sequencing data and around 87 million unique TCR sequences were included in an early release covering 550 to 650 HLA-typed donors. Of the roughly 390 genotyped donors, less than 85% were placed in the genetic ancestry cluster associated with self-reported Caucasian donors. The study aimed to test whether signatures of past pathogen exposure could be identified by cataloging public T cell receptors. The T cell repertoires of 666 subjects were profiled by immunosequencing and related to cytomegalovirus serostatus. Besides the first cohort of 550 to 750 subjects, a separate validation cohort made up of 90 to 150 different subjects was used. High-throughput TCR immunosequencing, statistical association of individual TCRs with disease status, and machine learning were combined to predict cytomegalovirus infection status. A later analysis re-analyzed previously published TCR beta repertoires from 600 to 850 donors and added high-resolution HLA genotyping to study TCR occurrence patterns. Rather than drawing on any new phenotypic data, the later analysis identified candidate immune exposures from TCR beta sequences and the way those sequences occurred across donors. An earlier analysis of approximately 630 of the donors applied high-throughput TCR beta sequencing to assess whether each TCR beta V gene segment acted as functional or pseudogenic. Donor age, sex, ethnicity and CMV serostatus were compiled together with the repertoire data. Genome-wide SNP genotypes for about 55% of the roughly 670 donors were used in a later genetic analysis, which treated that subset as a discovery cohort. Every repertoire in the discovery cohort had been generated on one and the same sequencing platform. Both class I and class II loci were covered by HLA typing, at four-digit resolution. Typing coverage differed by locus: A, B, C, DRB1 and DQB1 were typed in roughly 629-640 donors, DQA1 in about 560, DPA1 in some 610, and DPB1 in roughly 450. Because of strong linkage in the cohort, roughly 5 DR-DQ haplotypes were treated as single units for association and clustering. Among some 400 genotyped donors of the cohort, an average of approximately 220,000 unique TCR beta nucleotide sequences was sequenced per donor, of which about 18% were non-productive.

For CDR1 and CDR2, the germline V gene (reference sequence) lists LNHNV and YYDKDF. The trim is 1 base for V and 3 bases for J, with a gap of 12 bases between the germline ends. Including the terminal cysteine and phenylalanine, the CDR3 comprises 16 residues. The retained sequence is limited to the CDR3, 48 bases, with the frame set at the first base. What the research found in general, with its limitations: At a false discovery rate of 0.05, a later analysis linked 16,000 or so TCR beta sequences to specific HLA alleles. Compared with the approximately 670-donor mean, donors in an Asian-associated ancestry cluster had fewer N-insertions in productive TCRs, according to a later genetic analysis. The authors suggested that the approach could potentially be extended to other disease states and immunological phenotypes. According to a later analysis, TCR association rates differed among HLA loci, with DRB1 alleles showing the most associated TCRs and HLA-C alleles showing the fewest. Correlated functional status among segregating V segments might be attributable to linkage disequilibrium, but an unknown experimental factor could not be ruled out. In vitro tests confirmed that a few of the cytomegalovirus-associated TCR beta chains recognize cytomegalovirus antigens. A cluster of highly shared sequence variants was judged likely to represent a technical artifact of the sequencing pipeline. A further reported finding was that TCR beta sequences accurately predicted the HLA-A and HLA-B alleles for most subjects in the first cohort. In a later analysis, several top co-occurrence clusters were reported to appear linked to parvovirus B19, influenza, CMV and Epstein-Barr virus. According to a later analysis, most CMV-associated TCR beta chains appeared to be HLA-restricted, and the HLA associations seemed to be driven largely by CMV exposure. The study listed 150 to 200 TCR beta chains as associated with cytomegalovirus. Across donors, most TCR sequences were observed very rarely, whereas some public TCRs were present in many individuals. Because the 87-base-pair reads could not distinguish some IMGT-functional V segments, including TRBV6-2 and TRBV6-3, those segments were excluded. Broadly in line with IMGT annotations, most TCR beta V segments showed up in productive rearrangements about 87% or about 30% of the time in an earlier analysis of roughly 590 of the donors. Because counts were too low, some 17 rarely observed V segments, including chromosome 9 orphons, were left out of the earlier analysis of approximately 500 of the donors. In a later genetic analysis, a missense DCLRE1C variant was associated with V-gene and J-gene trimming of TCR beta chains, and the association was replicated in an independent cohort. Cytomegalovirus status was reported to be diagnosed by the classifier with high specificity and sensitivity in both the original and validation cohorts. A later analysis found that HLA-associated TCR beta chains were more clonally expanded and had lower generation probabilities than equally common non-associated chains. The only immune exposure information available for the cohort was CMV serostatus. Because HLA typing was missing for some donors at each locus, association tests included only the typed subset. In this cohort, only TCR beta chains were sequenced, and detectable features were limited by the absence of alpha or paired-chain data. Roughly uniform sequencing depth across donors was assumed in presence/absence analyses, although this assumption may not hold. Strong co-occurrence of HLA alleles, especially DR and DQ, made assigning TCR associations to individual alleles difficult.

The cohort comprised approximately 700 healthy bone marrow donors. Cohort members were all nominally healthy when sampled, although unrecorded immune exposures were likely present. The donor tested CMV seropositive, placing the donor among the 290 or so seropositive members of the cohort. Every donor gave a peripheral blood sample, and the peripheral blood mononuclear cells from that sample were used for TCR beta sequencing. The Qiagen DNeasy Blood Extraction Kit was used to extract genomic DNA from the blood cell samples. The library was made by the immunoSEQ multiplex PCR assay. For the multiplex PCR, a mixture combining 60 forward primers for TCR Vbeta segments and 13 reverse primers for TCR Jbeta segments was used. A multiplex PCR assay on genomic DNA amplified the CDR3 region of rearranged TCR beta genes. The Illumina HiSeq System was used to sequence the amplified TCR beta libraries as 87-base-pair reads. The paper's processing steps were these. Across the 670 or so repertoires, a later analysis counted 60 million to 90 million unique TCR beta chains, roughly 11 million of which were shared by at least two donors. Raw reads were error-corrected and collapsed into unique sequences by a nearest-neighbor algorithm in which closely related sequences were merged to remove PCR and sequencing errors. Alignment of CDR3 sequences to IMGT reference sequences was used to assign V, D and J gene segments. For a sequence to be retained, a match of at least six nucleotides to both a V gene segment and a J gene segment was required. A rearrangement counted as productive if the CDR3 had no stop codons and remained in frame with V and J, and every other rearrangement counted as non-productive. Following IMGT convention, CDR3 was defined as the stretch from the second conserved V-encoded cysteine up to the conserved J-encoded phenylalanine. In an earlier analysis of around 570 of the donors, sequences lacking an unambiguous match to a single V gene segment were excluded. An earlier analysis of some 610 of the donors called V segments functional above 56.7% productive rearrangements and segregating when the between-donor standard deviation exceeded 5%. A statistical classification framework was developed to diagnose cytomegalovirus status using the catalog of TCR beta chain sequences. In a later analysis, TCR nucleotide sequences were compared against IMGT/GENE-DB human TR gene sequences so that V and J genes could be assigned. A later analysis assigned CDR3 sequences and most-parsimonious VDJ recombination scenarios with the TCRdist pipeline. In a later analysis, every TCR beta chain was defined by the combination of its CDR3 amino acid sequence and its V-gene family, and reads without a unique V-gene family were dropped. As a way to deal with suspected cross-contamination and a sequencing artifact, a later analysis dropped 450 to 700 nucleotide sequences that were highly shared and had low generation probability. For each public chain, a later analysis derived a clonal expansion index from normalized ranks of inferred template counts within each repertoire. A later analysis computed generation probabilities with a VDJ recombination model fitted to out-of-frame rearrangements, and checked the results against IGoR. A later analysis scored TCR-TCR, TCR-HLA and TCR-CMV co-occurrence with hypergeometric tests, applying a repertoire-size bias correction to TCR pairs. A later analysis estimated false discovery rates by permuting HLA or CMV assignments 20 times. In a later analysis, co-occurring TCRs were grouped using DBSCAN, and TCRdist sequence similarity was added for clustering within HLA-allele-positive subsets. For co-occurrence clustering, repertoires with fewer than 30,000 or more than 120,000 public chains were excluded, along with five repertoires with anomalous nucleotide sharing. TCRdb obtained this table from immuneACCESS and retained in-frame rearrangements with V and J assigned. These tables miss some clones; where compared with another copy, unresolved V genes account for less than half of the shortfall, and the remainder is unexplained. V and J calls and clone size are given by that table; D and trimming were obtained from the DNA. The sample data list around 190,000 clones, and about 10% of these were observed just once. The top ten clonotypes cover 1% to 1.5% of the sample.

This receptor was identified in a woman aged 25 to 39 in good health and CMV-seropositive. The sequence is built from TRBV15 and TRBJ2-2, with TRBD2 perhaps the D gene, on 6 matching bases. Material for sequencing was PBMCs. Here is the DNA: TGTGCCACCAGCAGAGCTTATAGCGGATACACCGGGGAGCTGTTTTTT. Translated, it reads CATSRAYSGYTGELFF.